This paragraph reports one TCR beta chain. Its target is unknown. This CDR3 is built from 15 residues. V shed 3 bases and J 1 base; nucleotides not matched to a gene: 2. Germline V gene sequence: CDR1 MDHEN, CDR2 SYDVKM. These data belong to a study of siplizumab effects on memory and regulatory T cells. General observations from the study: Alloreactive clones mapping to unstimulated subsets formed only a minor fraction. Proliferating Tregs from siplizumab cultures lacked functional confirmation of suppression. No assignable naive or memory phenotype existed for roughly 80-97% of proliferating CD4+ or CD8+ clones.

Sequencing used immunoSEQ multiplex PCR; TCRdb keeps in-frame clones, though not all of them. In the table there are more than 85,000 clones, roughly 92% of which are singletons. Sequences were obtained from Tregs sorted from blood. The sequence was obtained from a human donor in good health. V and J are TRBV28 and TRBJ2-3, with 9 bases lining up with TRBD2. The CDR3 protein is CASSFWTSGTDTQYF. In DNA, the CDR3 is TGTGCCAGCAGTTTTTGGACTAGCGGCACAGATACGCAGTATTTT.